A single sample is the source of the 16 T cell receptor beta chains below, sequenced in a study of blood T cell repertoires in COVID-19. Here immunoSEQ multiplex PCR was the method, and the copy in TCRdb shows in-frame clones only, minus some. The sample carries more than 250,000 clones, 70% to 90% recorded once. Material: PBMCs or T cells enriched from blood (not recorded which). The receptors shown here come from a woman aged 40 to 50 who had recovered from COVID-19.

V and J are TRBV4-3 and TRBJ1-4; D is unresolved. V was pared by 3 bases and J by 4 bases, with 15 bases between. Looked up from germline, CDR1 is LGHNA and CDR2 is YSLEER. The length of the CDR3 is 16 residues. CDR3 residues: CASSQRLGENNEKLFF. CDR3 DNA sequence: TGCGCCAGCAGCCAGCGACTCGGGGAGAATAATGAAAAACTGTTTTTT.

The CDR3 DNA sequence: TGTGCCAGCAGCTTAACAGCGGGAAAGCAGTACTTC. Its translation: CASSLTAGKQYF. The chain is built from TRBV7-2 and TRBJ2-7; 7 bases align to TRBD2. CDR3 size: 12 residues. Germline lookup yields CDR1 SGHTA and CDR2 FQGNSA. J gave up 8 bases and V 2 bases, and 3 bases lay outside the gene matches.

This chain connects TRBV24-1 to TRBJ2-1, with TRBD1 identical over 9 bases. The CDR3 totals 13 residues. The trim removed 4 bases at V and 11 bases at J, leaving 5 bases unmatched. Per germline, CDR1 KGHDR and CDR2 SFDVKD. In nucleotides, the CDR3 is TGTGCCACCAGTGAACCGAACAGGGGGCAGCAGTTCTTC. Residues: CATSEPNRGQQFF.

CDR3 loop: CASRPYRGPDTQYF. The DNA of the CDR3 is TGTGCCAGCAGGCCCTACAGGGGGCCGGATACGCAGTATTTT. The J gene is TRBJ2-3, the V gene TRBV27; TRBD1 matches 9 bases. The CDR3 has 14 residues. The trim removed 6 bases at V and 6 bases at J, leaving 7 bases unmatched. Germline lookup yields CDR1 MNHEY and CDR2 SMNVEV (reference sequence).

The V call is TRBV7-2, the J call TRBJ2-5, with 13 nucleotides matching TRBD2. Per the germline V gene, CDR1 is SGHTA and CDR2 is FQGNSA. J was trimmed by 5 bases and V by 5 bases; bases with no gene match: 2. The CDR3 is 14 residues long. The DNA for the CDR3 is TGTGCCAGCAGCCCGACTAGCGGGGGGGAGACCCAGTACTTC. Encoded protein: CASSPTSGGETQYF.

The J gene is TRBJ2-5, the V gene TRBV29-1; 8 bases fit TRBD2. Germline CDR1 is SQVTM and CDR2 is ANQGSEA. Trimming at V came to 5 bases and at J to 4 bases, leaving 0 bases not matched to a gene. The CDR3 runs 11 residues. CDR3 coding DNA: TGCAGCGTTAGCGGGAGAGAGACCCAGTACTTC. Its translation is CSVSGRETQYF.

The chain uses TRBV19 and TRBJ2-2; D is uncertain. The CDR3 runs 16 residues. Germline lookup yields CDR1 LNHDA and CDR2 SQIVND (reference sequence). V was shortened by 3 bases and J by 0 bases, with 11 bases between the two germline ends. This chain's CDR3 is CASSIWANTNTGELFF. The CDR3 bases are TGTGCCAGTAGTATCTGGGCGAACACGAACACCGGGGAGCTGTTTTTT.

This clone is a singleton in its sample. This chain connects TRBV12-5 to TRBJ2-3, with D possibly being TRBD2 (6 bases). This CDR3 has 15 amino acids. The V and J ends lost 4 bases and 5 bases respectively, with 16 bases between them. Germline V gene lookup returns CDR1 LGHNT and CDR2 FRNRAP. CDR3 nucleotide sequence: TGTGCTAGTGGTTCCACCGGGACTGCCAAAGATACGCAGTATTTT. Translated: CASGSTGTAKDTQYF.

This rearrangement joins TRBV7-9 to TRBJ2-1, with 9 bases lining up with TRBD2. V shed 3 bases and J 6 bases; nucleotides not matched to a gene: 3. This CDR3 has 14 amino acids. Germline CDR1 SEHNR, CDR2 FQNEAQ (reference sequence). CDR3 amino acids: CASSLREGPNEQFF. The CDR3 DNA reads as TGTGCCAGCAGCTTGCGGGAGGGGCCCAATGAGCAGTTCTTC.

The chain combines TRBV9 with TRBJ2-2; TRBD1 agrees at 9 bases. The V gene's germline CDR1 is SGDLS and CDR2 YYNGEE. Losses at the gene ends were 3 bases for V and 8 bases for J; bases not matched to a gene: 5. This CDR3 has 14 amino acids. CDR3 in amino acids: CASSGGQGLGELFF. CDR3 nucleotide sequence: TGTGCCAGCAGCGGGGGACAGGGCTTAGGGGAGCTGTTTTTT.

This chain joins TRBV15 and TRBJ2-3; 8 bases are a match to TRBD2. The length of the CDR3 is 16 residues. Germline V gene lookup returns CDR1 LNHNV and CDR2 YYDKDF (reference sequence). The J segment lost 6 bases and the V segment lost 1 base, leaving 9 bases of the junction unmatched. CDR3 residues: CATSRAPSGFVDTQYF. As DNA, the CDR3 is TGTGCCACCAGCAGAGCTCCTAGCGGGTTTGTGGATACGCAGTATTTT.

This chain links TRBV7-2 with TRBJ1-1; TRBD1 aligns across 7 bases. The CDR3 is made up of 15 amino acids. The J segment lost 4 bases and the V segment lost 6 bases, leaving 11 bases of the junction unmatched. CDR1 and CDR2 from the germline V gene are SGHTA and FQGNSA. The CDR3 coding sequence is TGTGCCAGCAGTCCCGACAGGGAAATCCTCACTGAAGCTTTCTTT. Its translation is CASSPDREILTEAFF.

This rearrangement joins TRBV7-2 to TRBJ1-1, with no clear D. Deletions cut 5 bases from V and 1 base from J, with 8 bases between. This CDR3 has 13 residues. In germline, CDR1 is SGHTA, CDR2 FQGNSA. The CDR3: CASSADKNTEAFF. The CDR3 DNA reads as TGTGCCAGCAGCGCCGACAAGAACACTGAAGCTTTCTTT.

The rearrangement joins TRBV10-2 to TRBJ2-7; TRBD2 aligns across 8 bases. V was pared by 2 bases and J by 1 base, with 4 bases of the junction left unmatched. Germline CDR1 is WSHSY and CDR2 is SAAADI. This CDR3 has 15 amino acids. As DNA, the CDR3 is TGCGCCAGCAGTGAGGCCCGGGAGGGATCCTACGAGCAGTACTTC. Amino acid sequence: CASSEAREGSYEQYF.

CDR3 bases: TGTGCCAGCAGCGTCCCCTCTAGCGGGGTGAACACCGGGGAGCTGTTTTTT. Protein sequence: CASSVPSSGVNTGELFF. The gene calls are TRBV9 and TRBJ2-2; TRBD2 aligns across 9 bases. Unmatched junction bases numbered 6, after V lost 2 bases and J lost 1 base. The CDR3 loop spans 17 amino acids. From germline, CDR1 is SGDLS and CDR2 YYNGEE.

In its sample, this clone was seen a few times. The chain carries TRBV19 and TRBJ1-2; 7 bases map to TRBD1. J lost 5 bases, V lost 6 bases, and 9 bases had no gene match. The germline V gene encodes CDR1 LNHDA and CDR2 SQIVND (reference sequence). This CDR3 spans 14 amino acids. CDR3 DNA sequence: TGTGCCAGTAGGGGACGGGACAGATTTTATGGCTACACCTTC. It yields the protein CASRGRDRFYGYTF.